Listed here are 10 T cell receptor beta chains from one sample, sequenced in a study of T cells in localized non-small cell lung cancer. Only in-frame clones appear in the TCRdb table, and some are missing; sequencing was by immunoSEQ multiplex PCR. The sample consists of roughly 25,000 clones, roughly 80% of them appearing once. The input for sequencing was PBMCs, taken before any cancer treatment. The receptors derive from a man aged 35 to 70 with stage II lung adenocarcinoma.

The genes are TRBV27 and TRBJ2-3, with 12 bases aligning to TRBD2. In germline, CDR1 is MNHEY, CDR2 SMNVEV (reference sequence). After removal of 5 bases from V and 3 bases from J, the junction contained 6 bases not matched to a gene. The CDR3 runs 16 residues. CDR3 sequence reads: CASSPSGGVRTDTQYF. The CDR3 coding sequence is TGTGCCAGCAGTCCTAGCGGGGGGGTACGAACAGATACGCAGTATTTT.

The CDR3 DNA is TGTGCCAGCAGTTTGTCTCTAGCGGGAAACACCGGGGAGCTGTTTTTT. Amino acids: CASSLSLAGNTGELFF. The V gene is TRBV28, the J gene TRBJ2-2; 9 bases agree with TRBD2. From germline, CDR1 is MDHEN and CDR2 SYDVKM. V dropped 3 bases and J dropped 2; count of bases not matched to a gene: 4. The CDR3 runs 16 residues. The full variable domain, completed using reference TRBV28 and TRBJ2-2, is DVKVTQSSRYLVKRTGEKVFLECVQDMDHENMFWYRQDPGLGLRLIYFSYDVKMKEKGDIPEGYSVSREKKERFSLILESASTNQTSMYLCASSLSLAGNTGELFFGEGSRLTVL.

This clone was seen a few times. The chain uses TRBV11-2 and TRBJ2-2; 7 bases are shared with TRBD1. The CDR3 has 15 residues. The germline V gene has CDR1 SGHAT and CDR2 FQNNGV. V was pared by 3 bases and J by 6 bases, with 7 bases of the junction left unmatched. CDR3 sequence reads: CASSLVQGSAGELFF. CDR3 coding DNA: TGTGCCAGCAGCTTGGTACAGGGGTCGGCCGGGGAGCTGTTTTTT.

The chain combines TRBV27 with TRBJ2-7, with D perhaps matching TRBD1 or TRBD2 (6 bases each). Germline V lookup: CDR1 MNHEY, CDR2 SMNVEV (reference sequence). V lost 3 bases, J lost 5 bases, and 14 bases lay in between. CDR3 length: 14 amino acids. The CDR3 DNA follows: TGTGCCAGCAGTTTGAAGGGGGGCCGGGACGAGCAGTACTTC. It is translated as CASSLKGGRDEQYF.

The V gene is TRBV7-2, the J gene TRBJ2-1; D remains ambiguous. Trimming removed 4 bases from V and 1 base from J, with 8 bases in between. Germline-derived CDR1 and CDR2 are SGHTA and FQGNSA. This CDR3 has 14 amino acids. CDR3 coding DNA: TGTGCCAGCAGCTGGGTCATATCCTACAATGAGCAGTTCTTC. Protein sequence: CASSWVISYNEQFF.

This clone is a singleton in its sample. The chain has TRBV20-1 and TRBJ1-2; 7 bases are a match to TRBD1. V was clipped by 7 bases and J by 6 bases; unmatched bases: 5. Germline CDR1 and CDR2: DFQATT and SNEGSKA (reference sequence). This CDR3 contains 11 residues. CDR3 amino acids: CSGSGGNGYTF. CDR3 DNA: TGCAGTGGCTCAGGGGGAAATGGCTACACCTTC.

This chain connects TRBV7-2 to TRBJ2-3; D call uncertain. The length of the CDR3 is 13 residues. Germline V gene sequence: CDR1 SGHTA, CDR2 FQGNSA. Deletions cut 5 bases from V and 0 bases from J, with 6 bases between. The CDR3 sequence is CASSRDSTDTQYF. In DNA, the CDR3 is TGTGCCAGCAGCCGTGACAGCACAGATACGCAGTATTTT.

The chain couples TRBV5-1 to TRBJ1-1, with D perhaps matching TRBD1 (6 bases). V gave up 1 base and J gave up 6 bases, with 13 bases separating them. There are 14 residues in the CDR3. From germline, CDR1 is SGHRS and CDR2 YFSETQ. The CDR3 coding sequence is TGCGCCAGCAGCTTGCCTCAGGGGTTCGCTGAAGCTTTCTTT. This sequence encodes CASSLPQGFAEAFF.

This sequence joins TRBV30 and TRBJ1-5; perhaps TRBD1 as D (5 bases). Germline CDR1 GTSNPN, CDR2 SVGIG (reference sequence). The CDR3 is 13 amino acids. V was pared by 5 bases and J by 2 bases, with 10 bases between. CDR3 in DNA: TGTGCCTGGGGGACTAAGGGCAATCAGCCCCAGCATTTT. It encodes CAWGTKGNQPQHF.

V is TRBV7-2 and J is TRBJ1-6; no firm D call. This CDR3 spans 15 amino acids. Germline loops: CDR1 SGHTA, CDR2 FQGNSA. Trimming took off 2 bases at V and 5 bases at J, with 10 bases between the two ends. Here the CDR3 reads CASSLKGIDNSPLHF. CDR3 coding DNA: TGTGCCAGCAGCTTAAAGGGCATTGATAATTCACCCCTCCACTTT.